The rows below give T cell receptor beta chains drawn from one sample of a study of cytomegalovirus exposure and HLA in healthy donors. TCRdb's table, derived via immunoSEQ multiplex PCR, lists solely in-frame clones and lacks some. The data show about 130,000 clones, 70% to 80% seen once. What was sequenced was PBMCs. Receptors originate from a woman in her fifties or sixties in good health and CMV-seropositive. CDR3s include the opening cysteine and the closing phenylalanine or tryptophan. D genes are given only for firm matches. Clone size appears in some rows only: once, few, many, or a class for an expanded clone.

d_gene: TRBD1; abundance: NA; len: 16; v_gene: TRBV7-9; j_gene: TRBJ1-2; CDR3aa: CASSTGTGGRFYGYTF; CDR3nt: TGTGCCAGCAGTACCGGGACAGGGGGCAGATTCTATGGCTACACCTTC
d_gene: TRBD2; abundance: NA; len: 15; v_gene: TRBV5-1; j_gene: TRBJ2-7; CDR3aa: CASSSAGPFGDEQYF; CDR3nt: TGCGCCAGCAGCTCAGCGGGGCCCTTCGGGGACGAGCAGTACTTC
d_gene: NA; abundance: NA; len: 11; v_gene: TRBV10-1; j_gene: TRBJ2-7; CDR3aa: CASGTLYEQYF; CDR3nt: TGCGCCAGCGGGACTTTGTACGAGCAGTACTTC
d_gene: NA; abundance: NA; len: 15; v_gene: TRBV7-7; j_gene: TRBJ2-3; CDR3aa: CASSLGQGSTDTQYF; CDR3nt: TGTGCTAGCAGCTTAGGTCAGGGGAGCACAGATACGCAGTATTTT
d_gene: NA; abundance: NA; len: 14; v_gene: TRBV5-1; j_gene: TRBJ1-6; CDR3aa: CASSPEQINSPLHF; CDR3nt: TGCGCCAGCAGCCCGGAACAGATTAATTCACCCCTCCACTTT
d_gene: TRBD1; abundance: NA; len: 14; v_gene: TRBV7-7; j_gene: TRBJ2-5; CDR3aa: CASSFGQGAETQYF; CDR3nt: TGTGCTAGCAGCTTCGGACAGGGGGCTGAGACCCAGTACTTC
d_gene: NA; abundance: NA; len: 13; v_gene: TRBV2; j_gene: TRBJ1-1; CDR3aa: CASSPYPDSEAFF; CDR3nt: TGTGCCAGCAGCCCCTACCCGGACAGCGAAGCTTTCTTT
d_gene: TRBD1; abundance: few; len: 16; v_gene: TRBV4-1; j_gene: TRBJ1-5; CDR3aa: CASSQFRTGSNQPQHF; CDR3nt: TGCGCCAGCAGCCAATTCAGGACAGGGAGCAATCAGCCCCAGCATTTT
d_gene: NA; abundance: NA; len: 14; v_gene: TRBV11-2; j_gene: TRBJ2-5; CDR3aa: CASSLGALRETQYF; CDR3nt: TGTGCCAGCAGCTTAGGGGCCCTCCGGGAGACCCAGTACTTC
d_gene: NA; abundance: NA; len: 11; v_gene: TRBV19; j_gene: TRBJ1-1; CDR3aa: CASNQAPEAFF; CDR3nt: TGTGCCAGTAACCAGGCTCCTGAAGCTTTCTTT
d_gene: TRBD1; abundance: NA; len: 13; v_gene: TRBV27; j_gene: TRBJ2-5; CDR3aa: CASIGTGGETQYF; CDR3nt: TGTGCCAGCATAGGGACAGGGGGCGAGACCCAGTACTTC